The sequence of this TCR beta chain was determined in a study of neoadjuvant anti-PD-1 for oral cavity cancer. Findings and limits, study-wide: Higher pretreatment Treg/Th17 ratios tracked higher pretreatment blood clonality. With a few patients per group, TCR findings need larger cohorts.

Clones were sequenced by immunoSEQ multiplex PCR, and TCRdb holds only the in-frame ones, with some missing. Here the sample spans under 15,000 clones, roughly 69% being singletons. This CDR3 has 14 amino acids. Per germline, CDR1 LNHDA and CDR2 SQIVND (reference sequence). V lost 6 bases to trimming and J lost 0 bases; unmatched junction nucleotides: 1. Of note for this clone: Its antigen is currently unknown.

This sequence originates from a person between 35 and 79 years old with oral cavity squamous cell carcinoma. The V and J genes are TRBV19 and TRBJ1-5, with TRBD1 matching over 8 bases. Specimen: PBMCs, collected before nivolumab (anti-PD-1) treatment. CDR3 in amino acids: CASRDRDSNQPQHF. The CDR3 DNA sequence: TGTGCCAGTAGGGACAGGGATAGCAATCAGCCCCAGCATTTT.